Each of the 5 T cell receptor beta chains below was sequenced from the same sample in a study of T cell responses to AZD1222 COVID-19 vaccine. Clones were read by immunoSEQ multiplex PCR, and TCRdb kept only the in-frame ones, dropping some. The repertoire consists of some 190,000 clones, with 85% to 95% occurring once and the leading ten covering approximately 1.5%. Specimen: peripheral blood, collected on day 0 of AZD1222 vaccination. The receptor source for this set is an adult in good health.

This sequence joins TRBV19 and TRBJ1-1; D gene uncertain. The CDR3 has 14 amino acids. The germline V and J ends were trimmed by 3 bases and 6 bases, with 14 bases remaining between them. Germline CDR1 and CDR2: LNHDA and SQIVND (reference sequence). The CDR3 bases are TGTGCCAGTAGTATGCGCCAGGAAAACCCTGAAGCTTTCTTT. It yields the protein CASSMRQENPEAFF.

This rearrangement joins TRBV5-5 to TRBJ1-1, with no clear D. Germline V CDR1 and CDR2: SGHKS, YYEKEE (reference sequence). Trimming removed 4 bases at V and 4 bases at J, with 8 bases between. CDR3 length equals 12 residues. The CDR3 DNA is TGTGCCAGCAGCCGCCGTAGCACTGAAGCTTTCTTT. Translated: CASSRRSTEAFF.

The chain joins TRBV7-2 to TRBJ1-4; no clear D. V lost 2 bases and J lost 2, with 9 bases in between. CDR1 SGHTA and CDR2 FQGNSA come from the germline V gene. This CDR3 region has 15 residues. The CDR3 DNA is TGTGCCAGCAGCTTATTGAGGCAGACTAATGAAAAACTGTTTTTT. This translates into CASSLLRQTNEKLFF.

The chain recombines TRBV12-5 with TRBJ2-2; D not resolved. CDR1 is LGHNT and CDR2 is FRNRAP in the germline V gene. The V gene lost 7 bases and the J gene lost 6 bases, with 24 bases spanning the gap. CDR3 length: 17 residues. CDR3 protein: CASANSPKLNDAGELFF. CDR3 in DNA: TGTGCTAGTGCTAATTCCCCGAAGTTAAACGACGCCGGGGAGCTGTTTTTT.

This clone was observed once. This sequence joins TRBV19 and TRBJ1-2; the D is unclear. V lost 6 bases, J lost 7 bases, and 15 bases lay in between. CDR3 length: 13 amino acids. The V gene's germline CDR1 is LNHDA and CDR2 SQIVND (reference sequence). DNA for the CDR3: TGTGCCAGTAGCCAGCCCTTGGGGTCTGGCTACACCTTC. It is translated as CASSQPLGSGYTF.